These 32 T cell receptor beta chains were all obtained from the same sample, sequenced in a study of identical twins. TCRdb fed the 5' RACE reads into MiXCR, producing one record per CDR3 protein. This sample has a few hundred thousand distinct CDR3 sequences, with more than 9% found just once. This same sample was also part of a study on yellow fever vaccine responses in identical twins.

The specimen was PBMCs. The receptors come from a woman between 18 and 30 years old in good health.

This chain joins TRBV19 and TRBJ2-1; 10 bases are shared with TRBD2. Losses at the gene ends were 5 bases for V and 12 bases for J; bases not matched to a gene: 10. The germline CDR1 and CDR2 sequences are LNHDA and SQIVND (reference sequence). The CDR3 contains 14 residues. CDR3 loop: CASSPGTSERRQFF. Here the CDR3 DNA reads TGTGCCAGTAGTCCCGGGACTAGCGAGAGAAGGCAGTTCTTC.

A few counts support this clonotype. The chain links TRBV15 to TRBJ2-3; D might be TRBD1 (5 bases). V was trimmed by 0 bases and J by 1 base, leaving 11 bases between them. The CDR3 sequence is 16 residues long. Germline-derived CDR1 and CDR2 are LNHNV and YYDKDF (reference sequence). The DNA of the CDR3 is TGTGCCACCAGCAGAGAAGGTGGCAGGGGCACAGATACGCAGTATTTT. Translated, it gives CATSREGGRGTDTQYF.

In its sample, this clonotype was seen a few times. This chain connects TRBV6-1 to TRBJ1-1; possible D gene TRBD1, 6 bases. The CDR3 totals 15 residues. V lost 1 base, J lost 1 base, and 10 bases lay in between. From germline, CDR1 is MNHNS and CDR2 SASEGT. The CDR3 bases are TGTGCCAGCAGTGAAGGAGGCAGGGGGAACACTGAAGCTTTCTTT. This encodes CASSEGGRGNTEAFF.

The table lists this clonotype with a count of one. This sequence may be a read error, since a much larger clone differs from it by one base. This rearrangement joins TRBV5-6 to TRBJ2-5; D possibly corresponds to TRBD1 (6 bases). Germline V gives CDR1 SGHDT, CDR2 YYEEEE. V lost 1 base and J lost 6, with 13 bases in between. CDR3 size: 14 residues. CDR3: CASSLNQGKQTQYF. In nucleotides, the CDR3 is TGTGCCAGCAGCTTGAATCAGGGGAAACAGACCCAGTACTTC.

Only a few counts were recorded for this clonotype. The rearrangement links TRBV3-1 to TRBJ1-3, with D possibly matching TRBD1 (5 bases). Between the trimmed V and J ends, which lost 0 bases and 9 bases, there was a span of 9 bases. The CDR3 runs to 13 residues. From germline, CDR1 is LGHDT and CDR2 YNNKEL (reference sequence). CDR3 nucleotides: TGTGCCAGCAGCCAAGAGGACACCCTCACCATATATTTT. It codes for CASSQEDTLTIYF.

This clonotype appeared a few times. V gene TRBV4-2 combines with J gene TRBJ1-5, with D hard to call. Germline-derived CDR1 and CDR2 are LGHNA and YNFKEQ. V lost 0 bases and J 0 bases, leaving 12 bases between the germline ends. The CDR3 is 17 amino acids. As DNA, the CDR3 is TGTGCCAGCAGCCAAGATGCCAGGCAGTATAGCAATCAGCCCCAGCATTTT. Protein product: CASSQDARQYSNQPQHF.

This clonotype was detected ten times or more. The chain combines TRBV5-1 with TRBJ1-1; D is ambiguous. From germline, CDR1 is SGHRS and CDR2 YFSETQ. This CDR3 is 15 amino acids long. V lost 4 bases to trimming and J lost 0 bases, with 13 bases between them. The CDR3 is CASSIPGIMNTEAFF. CDR3 bases: TGCGCCAGCAGCATACCAGGAATCATGAACACTGAAGCTTTCTTT.

The rearrangement uses TRBV11-1 and TRBJ2-7; 8 nucleotides agree with TRBD1. V dropped 5 bases and J dropped 0; count of bases not matched to a gene: 6. There are 15 residues in the CDR3. CDR1 and CDR2 (germline): SGHAT, FQDESV (reference sequence). This chain's CDR3 is CASSLWTGNSYEQYF. The CDR3 DNA sequence: TGTGCCAGCAGCCTCTGGACAGGGAACTCCTACGAGCAGTACTTC.

The chain is built from TRBV4-3 and TRBJ1-4, with D perhaps TRBD1 (5 bases). The CDR3 sequence is 16 residues long. Germline V lookup: CDR1 LGHNA, CDR2 YSLEER. Trimming left V 0 bases short and J 7 bases short, with 15 bases between. Here the CDR3 reads CASSQDSRGVREKLFF. Written as DNA, the CDR3 is TGCGCCAGCAGCCAAGATTCTAGGGGAGTGCGTGAAAAACTGTTTTTT.

This clonotype has a handful of counts. The gene calls are TRBV27 and TRBJ1-5; a weak D match, TRBD1 (6 bases). The germline V gene encodes CDR1 MNHEY and CDR2 SMNVEV (reference sequence). V dropped 3 bases and J dropped 1 base, with 13 bases sitting between them. This CDR3 has 16 amino acids. The CDR3 region has the DNA TGTGCCAGCAGTTTTGTGGGGGCTGGAAGCAATCAGCCCCAGCATTTT. Protein: CASSFVGAGSNQPQHF.

This clonotype was seen repeatedly, ten times or more. V is TRBV19 and J is TRBJ1-1; tentative D call: TRBD1 (5 bases). Germline V gene lookup returns CDR1 LNHDA and CDR2 SQIVND (reference sequence). This CDR3 is 13 amino acids long. V was cut by 3 bases and J by 6 bases, with 11 bases left in between. The CDR3, as DNA: TGTGCCAGTAGTATCACCCCGGGACCTGAAGCTTTCTTT. As protein: CASSITPGPEAFF.

This clonotype showed up just a few times. V usage is TRBV6-2 or TRBV6-3 and J usage is TRBJ2-5; maybe TRBD1 (6 bases). CDR1 is MNHEY, CDR2 SVGEGT, per germline. There are 16 residues in the CDR3. The V and J ends lost 6 bases and 2 bases respectively, with 19 bases between them. The CDR3 sequence is CASRVQGREPQETQYF. The CDR3 DNA is TGTGCCAGCAGAGTACAGGGACGCGAGCCGCAAGAGACCCAGTACTTC.

Details on this clonotype: With a much larger clone just one base away, this may be a read error. This sequence joins TRBV29-1 and TRBJ2-1, with D unresolved. Germline CDR1 SQVTM, CDR2 ANQGSEA. This CDR3 spans 9 amino acids. Trimming pared 3 bases from V and 8 bases from J, leaving 2 bases between. CDR3 DNA: TGCAGCGTTGATGATGAGCAGTTCTTC. Translating it yields CSVDDEQFF.

There are a few counts of this clonotype. J is TRBJ2-1 and V is TRBV4-2; D might be TRBD2 (6 bases). The CDR3 runs to 15 residues. V dropped 4 bases and J dropped 6 bases, with 16 bases sitting between them. CDR1 LGHNA and CDR2 YNFKEQ come from the germline V gene. CDR3 protein: CASSRGLQTPNEQFF. The CDR3 region has the DNA TGTGCCAGCAGCCGAGGACTACAAACTCCCAATGAGCAGTTCTTC.

Only a few counts were recorded for this clonotype. This sequence joins TRBV5-1 and TRBJ2-7; 10 bases match TRBD2. Looked up from germline, CDR1 is SGHRS and CDR2 is YFSETQ. Unmatched junction bases numbered 9, after V lost 0 bases and J lost 3 bases. This CDR3 is built from 17 residues. The CDR3 bases are TGCGCCAGCAGCTTGGATTTCGGGATAGCGGGGGGCTACGAGCAGTACTTC. Protein product: CASSLDFGIAGGYEQYF.

This clonotype was seen a handful of times. This chain uses TRBV24-1 with TRBJ2-1, with no clear D. Germline CDR1 and CDR2: KGHDR and SFDVKD. The CDR3 sequence is 13 residues long. Trimming cost V 2 bases and J 4 bases, with 5 bases left between them. The chain's CDR3 is CATSDSDYNEQFF. The CDR3 DNA follows: TGTGCCACCAGTGATTCGGATTACAATGAGCAGTTCTTC.

The V and J genes are TRBV24-1 and TRBJ2-3; 13 bases map to TRBD2. Germline V lookup: CDR1 KGHDR, CDR2 SFDVKD. With 4 bases clipped from V and 2 bases from J, the junction kept 5 bases outside the gene matches. This CDR3 contains 17 residues. The CDR3 region has the DNA TGTGCCACCAGTGACCGGACTAGCGGGAGTTACACAGATACGCAGTATTTT. It codes for CATSDRTSGSYTDTQYF.

The chain uses TRBV5-1 and TRBJ2-2; 13 nucleotides match TRBD2. The V and J ends lost 3 bases and 9 bases, in that order; junction bases with no gene match: 5. Germline V CDR1 and CDR2: SGHRS, YFSETQ. This CDR3 contains 15 residues. The CDR3 bases are TGCGCCAGCAGCTCGGGACTAGCGGGAACCCGGGAGCTGTTTTTT. Translating gives CASSSGLAGTRELFF.

The chain links TRBV19 to TRBJ1-2, with unresolved D. The V gene lost 3 bases and the J gene lost 6 bases, with 11 bases spanning the gap. Germline-derived CDR1 and CDR2 are LNHDA and SQIVND (reference sequence). The CDR3 runs 13 residues. The DNA of the CDR3 is TGTGCCAGTAGTATGGGTGTGAGGAATGGCTACACCTTC. This sequence encodes CASSMGVRNGYTF.

This clonotype was observed at least ten times. The V and J genes are TRBV3-1 and TRBJ2-3; unclear D gene. The CDR3 consists of 14 residues. With 3 bases removed from V and 1 base from J, the gap between germline ends came to 8 bases. The germline V gene encodes CDR1 LGHDT and CDR2 YNNKEL (reference sequence). In DNA, the CDR3 is TGTGCCAGCAGCCATTGGGCGGGCACAGATACGCAGTATTTT. Amino acid sequence: CASSHWAGTDTQYF.

A few counts support this clonotype. This rearrangement joins TRBV11-2 to TRBJ1-2; D may be TRBD1 (5 bases). The V end was cut by 5 bases, the J end by 6 bases, with 22 bases between. This CDR3 has 16 amino acids. Germline V gives CDR1 SGHAT, CDR2 FQNNGV. CDR3 loop: CASSQHDWARVHGYTF. CDR3 coding DNA: TGTGCCAGCAGCCAACACGACTGGGCCAGGGTTCATGGCTACACCTTC.

This clonotype was counted between two and nine times. This rearrangement joins TRBV25-1 to TRBJ2-1; TRBD2 is a possible D gene (6 bases). The CDR3 contains 14 residues. The germline V gene has CDR1 MGHDK and CDR2 SYGVNS. The ends were cut back, 7 bases at V and 4 bases at J, with 14 bases in the middle. Here the CDR3 DNA reads TGTGCCAGCACAGGCCGGGAGTTATACAATGAGCAGTTCTTC. Translating gives CASTGRELYNEQFF.

At least ten counts were recorded for this clonotype. The chain is built from TRBV12-3 or TRBV12-4 and TRBJ2-1; 9 bases align to TRBD2. The V and J ends lost 6 bases and 0 bases, in that order; junction bases with no gene match: 9. This CDR3 is built from 17 residues. The CDR3 here is CASSLRLADSSYNEQFF. DNA for the CDR3: TGTGCCAGCAGCCTTCGACTAGCGGATAGCTCCTACAATGAGCAGTTCTTC.

This clonotype was picked up a small number of times. V is TRBV11-1 and J is TRBJ2-2; 10 bases are a match to TRBD2. The CDR3 has 18 residues. Germline CDR1 is SGHAT and CDR2 is FQDESV (reference sequence). With V trimmed by 0 bases and J by 0 bases, 4 bases remained unmatched. The CDR3 coding sequence is TGTGCCAGCAGCTTAGCTCTTCTAGCGGGGGCGAACACCGGGGAGCTGTTTTTT. It codes for CASSLALLAGANTGELFF.

This clonotype has a count of ten or more. CDR3 DNA: TGTGCCAGCAGCGTCGGGACTGGAGCCTACGAGCAGTACTTC. This gives the protein CASSVGTGAYEQYF. The gene calls are TRBV9 and TRBJ2-7; TRBD2 might be the D (6 bases). The V gene's germline CDR1 is SGDLS and CDR2 YYNGEE. Trimming took off 2 bases at V and 2 bases at J, with 11 bases between the two ends. This CDR3 has 14 amino acids.

The sample holds a few counts of this clonotype. This chain joins TRBV12-3 or TRBV12-4 and TRBJ2-7; TRBD2 aligns across 7 bases. The length of the CDR3 is 15 residues. Trimming cost V 3 bases and J 0 bases; bases outside gene matches: 5. The CDR3 loop reads CASSLGGRDSYEQYF. In DNA, the CDR3 is TGTGCCAGCAGTTTGGGGGGGAGGGACTCCTACGAGCAGTACTTC.

This clonotype was counted many times. This chain connects TRBV20-1 to TRBJ1-4; 7 bases are a match to TRBD1. The junction had 8 bases not matched to a gene; V was cut back by 6 bases and J by 7 bases. The length of the CDR3 is 13 residues. The germline V gene encodes CDR1 DFQATT and CDR2 SNEGSKA (reference sequence). The CDR3 reads CSAIDRVGEKLFF. CDR3 in DNA: TGCAGTGCGATCGACAGGGTTGGTGAAAAACTGTTTTTT.

This clonotype was counted at least ten times. The chain recombines TRBV20-1 with TRBJ1-2, with a tentative D call TRBD1 (5 bases). The germline gives CDR1 DFQATT, CDR2 SNEGSKA (reference sequence). The CDR3 loop spans 14 amino acids. Trimming removed 0 bases from V and 7 bases from J, with 15 bases in between. In DNA form, the CDR3 reads TGCAGTGCTAGAGATTCGGCCAGGGTGGGTGGCTACACCTTC. Amino acids: CSARDSARVGGYTF.

This clonotype turned up a few times. V gene TRBV19 combines with J gene TRBJ1-2; 7 bases fit TRBD1. CDR1 is LNHDA, CDR2 SQIVND, per germline (reference sequence). There are 13 residues in the CDR3. Trimming at V came to 5 bases and at J to 3 bases, leaving 3 bases not matched to a gene. The CDR3, as DNA: TGTGCCAGTAGTGCTACAGGGGACTATGGCTACACCTTC. Translated, it gives CASSATGDYGYTF.

This clonotype occurred many times. The gene calls are TRBV29-1 and TRBJ2-3; no clear D. V was pared by 4 bases and J by 0 bases, with 5 bases between. Germline V gene sequence: CDR1 SQVTM, CDR2 ANQGSEA. This CDR3 has 12 residues. CDR3 amino acids: CSVGTSTDTQYF. The CDR3 DNA reads TGCAGCGTTGGCACTAGCACAGATACGCAGTATTTT.

At least ten counts were recorded for this clonotype. CDR3 sequence: CASSADPNEQFF. CDR3 in DNA: TGTGCCAGCAGTGCTGACCCAAATGAGCAGTTCTTC. The chain has TRBV12-3 or TRBV12-4 and TRBJ2-1; the D is unclear. The germline V and J ends were trimmed by 5 bases and 7 bases, with 9 bases remaining between them. The CDR3 consists of 12 residues.

The chain joins TRBV12-3 or TRBV12-4 to TRBJ2-1; the match to TRBD2 covers 12 bases. The CDR3 sequence is 16 residues long. With 6 bases clipped from V and 3 bases from J, the junction kept 6 bases outside the gene matches. The CDR3 DNA sequence: TGTGCCAGCAGAGGACTAGCGGGGAATGTCTACAATGAGCAGTTCTTC. It yields the protein CASRGLAGNVYNEQFF.